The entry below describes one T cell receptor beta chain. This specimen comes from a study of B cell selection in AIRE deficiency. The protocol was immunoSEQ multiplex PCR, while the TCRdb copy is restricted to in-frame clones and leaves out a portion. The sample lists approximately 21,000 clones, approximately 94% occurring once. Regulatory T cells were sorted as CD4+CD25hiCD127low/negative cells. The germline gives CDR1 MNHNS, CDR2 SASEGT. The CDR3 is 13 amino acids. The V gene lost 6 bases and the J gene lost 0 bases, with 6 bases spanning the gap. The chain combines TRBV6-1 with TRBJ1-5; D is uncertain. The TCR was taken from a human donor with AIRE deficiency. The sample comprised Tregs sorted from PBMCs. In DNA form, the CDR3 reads TGTGCCAGCAGACCCCTTAGCAATCAGCCCCAGCATTTT. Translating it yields CASRPLSNQPQHF.